The rows below give T cell receptor beta chains drawn from one sample of a study of control samples from healthy donors and cancer patients. Generated by immunoSEQ multiplex PCR, the TCRdb table keeps only in-frame clones and is missing some. The sample consists of 150,000 to 200,000 clones, about 86% of them appearing once. Sequences were obtained from blood. The source is a woman aged 25 to 45 in good health. The CDR3 runs from the conserved cysteine through the conserved F or W. Fields, in order: CDR3 protein, CDR3 DNA, J gene, CDR3 length, V gene, D gene, clone size. A D gene is named only where the DNA matches it firmly. The listing skips clone size in some rows; elsewhere it reads once, few, many or a size class.

CASSLQGGEQFF TGCGCCAGCAGCTTACAGGGAGGCGAGCAGTTCTTC TRBJ2-1 12 TRBV5-1 - -
CSVEDHLTRAAETQYF TGCAGCGTTGAAGACCACCTGACCCGGGCGGCAGAGACCCAGTACTTC TRBJ2-5 16 TRBV29-1 - -
CASSHRGGTEAFF TGTGCCAGCAGCCACAGGGGGGGGACTGAAGCTTTCTTT TRBJ1-1 13 TRBV3-1/TRBV3-2 TRBD1 -
CASSKRVPSNEKLFF TGTGCCAGCAGCAAACGGGTTCCCTCAAATGAAAAACTGTTTTTT TRBJ1-4 15 TRBV21-1 - few
CASFTRRSMNTEAFF TGTGCCAGCTTCACCCGACGGTCCATGAACACTGAAGCTTTCTTT TRBJ1-1 15 TRBV19 - -
CASSLVGVGELTDTQYF TGTGCCAGCAGCTTGGTTGGGGTAGGGGAACTCACAGATACGCAGTATTTT TRBJ2-3 17 TRBV5-6 - -
CASSGSTVPPTDTQYF TGTGCCAGCAGCGGGAGTACAGTCCCCCCCACAGATACGCAGTATTTT TRBJ2-3 16 TRBV5-4 - -
CASSLNRGGQFF TGTGCCAGCAGTTTGAACAGGGGTGGGCAGTTCTTC TRBJ2-1 12 TRBV12-3/TRBV12-4 TRBD1 -
CACPSRANSPLHF TGTGCCTGCCCCTCCCGGGCTAATTCACCCCTCCACTTT TRBJ1-6 13 TRBV30 - -
CASSISGTQYF TGTGCCAGCAGCATTAGCGGGACCCAGTACTTC TRBJ2-5 11 TRBV7-9 - once
CASSPRQGKKGTEAFF TGTGCCAGCTCACCGCGACAGGGAAAGAAGGGCACTGAAGCTTTCTTT TRBJ1-1 16 TRBV18 TRBD1 few
CASSVPGLAGRYEQFF TGTGCCAGCAGTGTTCCGGGACTAGCGGGACGATATGAGCAGTTCTTC TRBJ2-1 16 TRBV28 TRBD2 -
CATSGGSGYSYNEQFF TGTGCCACCAGTGGTGGGTCAGGGTACTCCTACAATGAGCAGTTCTTC TRBJ2-1 16 TRBV24-1 - -
CAATDRESSYEQYF TGTGCCGCCACCGATCGCGAGAGCTCCTACGAGCAGTACTTC TRBJ2-7 14 TRBV10-3 - -
CASSQNGQETQYF TGTGCCAGCAGCCAAAACGGTCAAGAGACCCAGTACTTC TRBJ2-5 13 TRBV3-1/TRBV3-2 - -
CASSYGTAEAFF TGTGCCAGCAGTTACGGCACAGCTGAAGCTTTCTTT TRBJ1-1 12 TRBV6-2/TRBV6-3 - -
CASSRSVGPGGNIQYF TGTGCCAGCAGCAGATCCGTGGGCCCAGGGGGAAACATTCAGTACTTC TRBJ2-4 16 TRBV11-3 TRBD1 -
CASSPSLAGAYNEQFF TGCGCCAGCAGCCCGAGTCTAGCGGGGGCATACAATGAGCAGTTCTTC TRBJ2-1 16 TRBV5-1 TRBD2 -
CASSHGQGAAGDEQYF TGTGCCAGCAGCCACGGACAGGGGGCGGCTGGAGACGAGCAGTACTTC TRBJ2-7 16 TRBV3-1/TRBV3-2 TRBD1 -
CASSRGGVGEKLFF TGCGCCAGCAGCCGAGGGGGAGTTGGGGAAAAACTGTTTTTT TRBJ1-4 14 TRBV5-1 - -
CASSDPAGGNTEAFF TGTGCCAGCAGTGACCCGGCAGGGGGAAACACTGAAGCTTTCTTT TRBJ1-1 15 TRBV7-9 TRBD1 -
CASSFGRGSNTGELFF TGTGCCAGCAGTTTCGGCAGGGGGAGTAACACCGGGGAGCTGTTTTTT TRBJ2-2 16 TRBV28 TRBD1 -
CATTSPLAGVYNEQFF TGTGCCACCACTTCCCCACTAGCGGGAGTGTACAATGAGCAGTTCTTC TRBJ2-1 16 TRBV19 TRBD2 -
CASSLDGGGDTQYF TGCGCCAGCAGCTTGGATGGAGGGGGCGATACGCAGTATTTT TRBJ2-3 14 TRBV5-1 - -
CVSSLDQPYGYTF TGCGTCAGCAGCTTGGACCAGCCCTATGGCTACACCTTC TRBJ1-2 13 TRBV5-1 - -
CASSSRNGPYGYTF TGTGCCAGCAGCTCACGTAACGGGCCCTATGGCTACACCTTC TRBJ1-2 14 TRBV13 - -
CASSQGPNQETQYF TGTGCCAGCAGTCAGGGACCGAACCAAGAGACCCAGTACTTC TRBJ2-5 14 TRBV6-6 - -
CASSVEEGVRQYF TGTGCCAGCAGCGTAGAGGAGGGGGTAAGGCAGTACTTC TRBJ2-7 13 TRBV9 - -
CASSLAATGRTEAFF TGTGCCAGCAGCTTAGCAGCGACAGGGCGGACTGAAGCTTTCTTT TRBJ1-1 15 TRBV7-9 TRBD1 -
CASSPRTSGGVSTDTQYF TGTGCCAGCAGCCCTCGGACTAGCGGGGGGGTGAGTACAGATACGCAGTATTTT TRBJ2-3 18 TRBV5-4 TRBD2 -
CASSNGQIRYNEQFF TGTGCCAGCAGCAATGGACAGATTAGATACAATGAGCAGTTCTTC TRBJ2-1 15 TRBV21-1 - -
CASSPGTAYNSPLHF TGTGCCAGCAGCCCGGGGACAGCCTATAATTCACCCCTCCACTTT TRBJ1-6 15 TRBV3-1/TRBV3-2 TRBD1 -
CASRAGLNTEAFF TGTGCCAGCAGGGCAGGTTTGAACACTGAAGCTTTCTTT TRBJ1-1 13 TRBV11-2 - -
CASSHRTSTDTQYF TGTGCCAGCAGCCACCGGACTAGCACAGATACGCAGTATTTT TRBJ2-3 14 TRBV3-1/TRBV3-2 - -
CASSPIWANNEQFF TGCGCCAGCAGCCCGATTTGGGCTAACAATGAGCAGTTCTTC TRBJ2-1 14 TRBV5-1 - few
CSVETLGEYNEQFF TGCAGCGTTGAGACACTGGGGGAATACAATGAGCAGTTCTTC TRBJ2-1 14 TRBV29-1 - -
CASSPDGWSELFF TGCGCCAGCAGCCCGGACGGATGGTCGGAACTGTTTTTT TRBJ1-4 13 TRBV5-1 - -